This T cell receptor (beta chain) was obtained from a study of blood T cell repertoires in COVID-19. Clones were sequenced by immunoSEQ multiplex PCR, and TCRdb holds only the in-frame ones, with some missing. The table includes a few hundred thousand clones, roughly 77% detected once. The germline CDR1 and CDR2 sequences are MNHEY and SMNVEV (reference sequence). The CDR3 totals 14 residues. V lost 3 bases to trimming and J lost 1 base, with 9 bases between them. The sample was peripheral blood. This sequence joins TRBV27 and TRBJ2-5; D is possibly TRBD2 (6 bases). The source of this sequence is a human donor with acute or convalescent COVID-19. The donor label of this sample is uncertain. CDR3 DNA sequence: TGTGCCAGCAGTTTCGCGGGGACCCAAGAGACCCAGTACTTC. Translating gives CASSFAGTQETQYF.